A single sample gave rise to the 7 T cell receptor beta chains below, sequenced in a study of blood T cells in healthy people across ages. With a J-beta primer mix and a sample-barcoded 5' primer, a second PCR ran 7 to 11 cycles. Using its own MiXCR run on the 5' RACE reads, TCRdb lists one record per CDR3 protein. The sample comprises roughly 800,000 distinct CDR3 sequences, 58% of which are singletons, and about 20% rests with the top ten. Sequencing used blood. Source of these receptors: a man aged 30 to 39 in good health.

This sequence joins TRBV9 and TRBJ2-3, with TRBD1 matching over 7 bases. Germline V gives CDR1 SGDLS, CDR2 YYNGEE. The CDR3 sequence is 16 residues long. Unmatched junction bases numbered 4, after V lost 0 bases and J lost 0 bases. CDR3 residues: CASSVVEGASTDTQYF. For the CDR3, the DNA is TGTGCCAGCAGCGTAGTCGAGGGGGCGAGCACAGATACGCAGTATTTT.

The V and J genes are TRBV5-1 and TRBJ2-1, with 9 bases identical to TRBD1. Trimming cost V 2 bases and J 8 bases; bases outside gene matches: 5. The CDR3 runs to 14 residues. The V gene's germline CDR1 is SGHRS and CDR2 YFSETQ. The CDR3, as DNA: TGCGCCAGCAGCTTAAGACAGGGGGGCGATGAGCAGTTCTTC. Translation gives CASSLRQGGDEQFF.

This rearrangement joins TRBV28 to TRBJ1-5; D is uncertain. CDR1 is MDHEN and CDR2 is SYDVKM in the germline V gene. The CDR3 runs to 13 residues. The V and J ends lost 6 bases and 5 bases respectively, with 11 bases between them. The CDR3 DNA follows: TGTGCCAGCAGCCCGACTCTTTATCAGCCCCAGCATTTT. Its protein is CASSPTLYQPQHF.

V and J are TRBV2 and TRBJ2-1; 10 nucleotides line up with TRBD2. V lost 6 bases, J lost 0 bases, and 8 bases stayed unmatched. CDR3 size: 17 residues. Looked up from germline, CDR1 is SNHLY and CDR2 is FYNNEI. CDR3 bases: TGTGCCAGCAGGAAGGAACCTAGCGGGAGCTCCTACAATGAGCAGTTCTTC. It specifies CASRKEPSGSSYNEQFF.

The CDR3 DNA follows: TGCGCCAGCAGCTTTACAGGGGGTACCTACGAGCAGTACTTC. Its translation is CASSFTGGTYEQYF. V and J are TRBV5-1 and TRBJ2-7, with 8 bases matching TRBD1. Germline V CDR1 and CDR2: SGHRS, YFSETQ. CDR3 length: 14 amino acids. V dropped 2 bases and J dropped 2; count of bases not matched to a gene: 3.

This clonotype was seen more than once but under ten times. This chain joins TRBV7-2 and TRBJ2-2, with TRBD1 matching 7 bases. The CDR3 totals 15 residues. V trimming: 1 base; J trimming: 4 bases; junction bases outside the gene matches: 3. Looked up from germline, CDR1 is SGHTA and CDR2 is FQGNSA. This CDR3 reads CASSLDPGGTGELFF. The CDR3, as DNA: TGTGCCAGCAGCTTAGATCCAGGGGGCACCGGGGAGCTGTTTTTT.

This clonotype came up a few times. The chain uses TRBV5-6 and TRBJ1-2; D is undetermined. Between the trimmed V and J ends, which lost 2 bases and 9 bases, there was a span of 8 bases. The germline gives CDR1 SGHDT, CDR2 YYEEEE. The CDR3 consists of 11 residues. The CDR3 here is CASSFRTRYTF. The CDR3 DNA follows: TGTGCCAGCAGCTTCAGGACCCGCTACACCTTC.